This TCR beta chain was observed in a study of molecular identifiers for immune sequencing clone quantification (dated by TCRdb to 2017 to 2018). Concerning the study at large: For a replicate experiment, RNA from around 20,000 or 100,000 naive CD8 T cells was divided into five aliquots, of which four were sequenced. CD8 T cells were used in a methods study to benchmark molecular-identifier clustering-based TCR repertoire sequencing (MIDCIRS) and TCR RNA copy counting. Overall results and qualifications from the work: When barcode sub-clustering was left out, chimeric consensus sequences inflated TCR diversity, with chimeras reaching as high as 47%. The sizes of highly expanded clones could end up underestimated when identical TCR molecules share a barcode. Modeling indicated approximately 3.1 TCR RNA copies recovered per cell, compared with approximately 10 by digital PCR, which implies a capture efficiency of 25% to 35%. In CMV-specific effector cells, clones with more than 20 RNA copies contained over 98% of molecules, whereas in naive cells such clones contained under 1% of molecules. Even against a background of 850,000 to 1,000,000 naive CD8 T cells, spiked-in Jurkat TCR RNA amounting to a single cell's worth was reported to be detectable. Naive libraries contained spiked-in Jurkat TCR RNA (approximately ten copies' worth), which is not part of the donor repertoire.

This clonotype has a handful of counts. What antigen it recognizes has not been identified. Within one base of it there is no much larger clone, and no base qualities were kept. Libraries of naive CD8 T cells were built from approximately 20,000 to 980,000 sorted cells, with 10%, 30% or 50% of the purified RNA used. Naive CD8 T cells, defined as CD8+CD4-CCR7+CD45RA+, were FACS-sorted into RLT Plus buffer on a BD FACSAria II. To test detection sensitivity, Jurkat RNA equivalent to approximately nine TCR copies was spiked into samples of roughly 19,000-1,000,000 naive CD8 T cells. CD8 T cells were enriched with RosetteSep CD8+ T Cell Enrichment Cocktail and Ficoll-Paque, followed by ACK red cell lysis. Receptor libraries were prepared by PCR. Sequenced using a NextSeq 500. Bulk TCR libraries were prepared as previously described, using TCR primers listed in Table S5. Purification of total RNA was performed with the Qiagen AllPrep DNA/RNA kit. Before any analysis, reads coming from multiple sequencing runs of the same library were combined into one pool. Turning to the authors' computational methods: Only reads with exact TCR constant sequence were kept, trimmed to 150 nt, and grouped by their 12-nt molecular barcodes. Reads inside each barcode group were sub-clustered using a 15% Levenshtein threshold, and a quality-weighted consensus sequence was constructed for each RNA molecule. Non-functional sequences were removed, as were lower-count sequences one edit away from another. Based on fitting two negative binomial distributions, any barcode sub-cluster with under 20% of the maximum read count was discarded. Through fastp at Q25 and MiXCR, TCRdb rebuilt clones from the public reads, retaining in-frame beta chains. Identical CDR3 proteins give one entry, which carries the most common genes and DNA. These V and J calls derive from TCRdb rather than the authors' analysis. The sample table shows around 8,000 distinct CDR3 sequences, and under 40% are seen once. The ten largest clones take up approximately 5.6% of the sample.

CDR1 and CDR2 (LGHNA, YSLEER) derive from the germline V gene. Inclusive of the bounding cysteine and phenylalanine, the CDR3 is 15 residues long. CDR3 DNA only is kept here, 45 bases in frame from base 1. Germline trimming: 3 bases from V, 5 bases from J; junction bases outside gene matches: 6. Material for sequencing was naive CD8+ T cells from blood, with Jurkat cell RNA spiked in. Interpreted using the paper, the cell subset or site label stands for: FACS-sorted CD8+CD4-CCR7+CD45RA+ naive T cells. Rearrangement joined TRBV4-3 to TRBJ2-2, and TRBD1 aligns with 7 junction nucleotides. The TCR originated in a human donor in good health. Some libraries in this study had Jurkat cell RNA spiked in. The CDR3 region has the sequence CASSQRQGWTGELFF. Read as DNA, the sequence is TGCGCCAGCAGCCAGCGACAGGGTTGGACCGGGGAGCTGTTTTTT.